Described below is a single T cell receptor beta chain sequence and its context. TCRdb's table, derived via immunoSEQ multiplex PCR, lists solely in-frame clones and lacks some. The sample comprises about 47,000 clones, around 84% of which are singletons, and 1.6% rests with the top ten. The data derive from a study of blood T cell repertoires in COVID-19. The J segment lost 0 bases and the V segment lost 4 bases, leaving 8 bases of the junction unmatched. The CDR3 contains 16 residues. The sequenced sample consisted of peripheral blood. The TCR was taken from a man aged 45-60 years with acute or convalescent COVID-19. J is TRBJ2-7 and V is TRBV5-3, with TRBD1 matching 9 bases. TRBV5-3 carries the ORF label, with uncertain function. CDR3 protein: CARSTGQGSYSYEQYF. In DNA form, the CDR3 reads TGTGCCAGAAGCACCGGACAGGGGTCCTACTCCTACGAGCAGTACTTC.